This record covers a single T cell receptor (beta chain). Its antigen has not been determined. Base qualities are not at hand, and no much larger clone is one base apart. The data stem from a study of cytomegalovirus exposure and HLA in healthy donors (dated by TCRdb to about 2017). For context, the study as a whole: According to an earlier analysis of several hundred of the donors, about 179 million T cells yielded 90 million to 140 million unique TCR beta sequences and approximately 280 Gb of sequence data. Roughly 5 DR-DQ haplotypes were treated as single units for association and clustering because of strong linkage in the cohort. To predict cytomegalovirus infection status, the study brought together high-throughput TCR immunosequencing, statistical association of individual TCRs with disease status, and machine learning. To study patterns of TCR occurrence, a later analysis re-analyzed previously published TCR beta repertoires from around 660 donors and added high-resolution HLA genotyping. The study aimed to test whether cataloging public T cell receptors could reveal signatures of past pathogen exposure. An early release that covered roughly 600 HLA-typed donors contained about 300 gigabases of sequencing data and around 80 million unique TCR sequences. The study profiled the T cell repertoires of more than 500 subjects by immunosequencing and related them to cytomegalovirus serostatus. The number of donors typed differed by locus, with about 629-630 for A, B, C, DRB1 and DQB1, around 560 for DQA1, approximately 580 for DPA1, and about 450 for DPB1. All discovery cohort repertoires had been generated on a single sequencing platform. Rather than using new phenotypic data, the later analysis identified candidate immune exposures from TCR beta sequences and from how often those sequences occurred across donors. Among the 398 genotyped donors, more than 70% belonged to the genetic ancestry cluster associated with self-reported Caucasian donors. A later genetic analysis took genome-wide SNP genotypes for about 65% of the roughly 670 donors and used that subset as a discovery cohort. Donor age, sex, ethnicity and CMV serostatus were compiled alongside the repertoire data. In addition to the first cohort of 666 subjects, a separate validation cohort of 130 or so different subjects was used. HLA typing covered class I and class II loci at four-digit resolution. Among 398 genotyped donors of the cohort, an average of around 240,000 unique TCR beta nucleotide sequences were sequenced per donor, around 18% of them non-productive. An earlier analysis of approximately 580 of the donors used high-throughput TCR beta sequencing to judge whether each TCR beta V gene segment behaved as functional or pseudogenic. What the work shows at the level of the full study, not this receptor alone: In a later analysis, the rate of TCR association differed among HLA loci, with DRB1 alleles having the most associated TCRs and HLA-C alleles having the fewest. V-gene and J-gene trimming of TCR beta chains was associated with a missense DCLRE1C variant in a later genetic analysis, and the association was replicated in an independent cohort. A cluster of highly shared sequence variants was judged likely to be a technical artifact of the sequencing pipeline. The earlier analysis of approximately 560 of the donors excluded approximately 15 rarely observed V segments, including chromosome 9 orphons, because counts were too low. Several of the top co-occurrence clusters appeared to be linked to parvovirus B19, influenza, CMV and Epstein-Barr virus, according to a later analysis. In a later analysis, most CMV-associated TCR beta chains were found to appear HLA-restricted, with HLA associations seemingly driven largely by CMV exposure. At a false discovery rate of 0.05, a later analysis linked 15,000 to 20,000 TCR beta sequences to specific HLA alleles. Immune exposure information for the cohort was limited to CMV serostatus. A total of 150 or so TCR beta chains were listed by the study as associated with cytomegalovirus. Sequencing depth was assumed to be roughly uniform across donors in the presence/absence analyses, though that assumption may not hold. Some IMGT-functional V segments, including TRBV6-2 and TRBV6-3, could not be told apart with the 87-base-pair reads, so those segments were excluded. A later genetic analysis reported fewer N-insertions in productive TCRs among donors in an Asian-associated ancestry cluster than the approximately 670-donor mean. In both the original and validation cohorts, the classifier was reported to diagnose cytomegalovirus status with high specificity and sensitivity. In a later analysis, HLA-associated TCR beta chains showed more clonal expansion and lower generation probabilities than non-associated chains that were equally common. The authors suggested that the approach could potentially be extended to other disease states and immunological phenotypes. A further reported finding was that TCR beta sequences accurately predicted the HLA-A and HLA-B alleles for most subjects in the first cohort. In an earlier analysis of a few hundred of the donors, most TCR beta V segments were observed in productive rearrangements about 90% or about 30% of the time, broadly matching IMGT annotations. Across donors, most TCR sequences were observed very rarely, whereas some public TCRs were present in many individuals. Because HLA typing was unavailable for some donors at each locus, only the typed subset was used in association tests. Linkage disequilibrium might explain the correlated functional status among segregating V segments, but an unknown experimental factor could not be ruled out. When HLA alleles, especially DR and DQ, strongly co-occurred, attributing TCR associations to individual alleles was difficult. Three of the identified cytomegalovirus-associated TCR beta chains were confirmed in vitro to be specific for cytomegalovirus antigens. This cohort had only TCR beta chains sequenced, and the lack of alpha or paired-chain data limited which features could be detected.

Library creation used the immunoSEQ multiplex PCR assay. For the multiplex PCR, a mixture combining 60 forward primers for TCR Vbeta segments and 13 reverse primers for TCR Jbeta segments was used. Amplification of the CDR3 region of rearranged TCR beta genes was performed with a multiplex PCR assay on genomic DNA. Amplified TCR beta libraries were sequenced as 87-base-pair reads on the Illumina HiSeq System. The source study handled its data this way. A later analysis tallied 75 million to 95 million unique TCR beta chains across the 666 repertoires, and roughly 11 million of those chains were shared by two or more donors. A nearest-neighbor algorithm error-corrected the raw reads and collapsed the reads into unique sequences, merging closely related sequences to remove PCR and sequencing errors. CDR3 sequences were aligned to IMGT reference sequences to assign V, D and J gene segments. For a sequence to be retained, a match of at least six nucleotides was required to both a V gene segment and a J gene segment. Rearrangements were classified as productive when the CDR3 lacked stop codons and remained in frame with V and J, and all other rearrangements were classified as non-productive. CDR3 was defined according to IMGT convention as the region running from the second conserved V-encoded cysteine to the conserved J-encoded phenylalanine. Sequences without an unambiguous match to a single V gene segment were excluded from the earlier analysis of about 640 of the donors. In an earlier analysis of 587 of the donors, V segments were called functional above 56.7% productive rearrangements and were called segregating when the between-donor standard deviation exceeded 5%. A statistical classification framework was built for diagnosing cytomegalovirus status from the catalog of TCR beta chain sequences. In a later analysis, TCR nucleotide sequences were compared against IMGT/GENE-DB human TR gene sequences so that V and J genes could be assigned. The TCRdist pipeline was used in a later analysis to assign CDR3 sequences and most-parsimonious VDJ recombination scenarios. In a later analysis, every TCR beta chain was defined by the combination of its CDR3 amino acid sequence and its V-gene family, and reads without a unique V-gene family were dropped. In a later analysis, approximately 590 highly shared, low-generation-probability nucleotide sequences were removed to address suspected cross-contamination and a sequencing artifact. In a later analysis, a clonal expansion index for each public chain was calculated from normalized within-repertoire ranks of inferred template counts. In a later analysis, generation probabilities were computed using a VDJ recombination model fitted to out-of-frame rearrangements, and the results were checked against IGoR. In a later analysis, hypergeometric tests were used to score TCR-TCR, TCR-HLA and TCR-CMV co-occurrence, with a repertoire-size bias correction applied to TCR pairs. False discovery rates were estimated in a later analysis by permuting HLA or CMV assignments 20 times. In a later analysis, co-occurring TCRs were grouped using DBSCAN, with TCRdist sequence similarity added in when clustering inside HLA-allele-positive subsets. Repertoires with fewer than 30,000 or more than 120,000 public chains were left out of co-occurrence clustering, as were a handful of repertoires with anomalous nucleotide sharing. The source is immuneACCESS, and TCRdb retained only in-frame sequences with V and J called. Part of the clones is not carried over; for the studies checked, unresolved V genes explain less than half of this, and the remainder is unexplained. The V and J calls and clone size come from that table; D and trimming were worked out from the DNA. The sample table contains about 130,000 clones; only one count was recorded for around 75% of them. The ten largest clones take up under 3.5% of the sample.

The cohort consisted of 666 healthy bone marrow donors. Cohort members were all nominally healthy when sampled, although unrecorded immune exposures were likely present. The donor was CMV seronegative and belonged to the group of around 400 seronegative cohort members. A peripheral blood sample was provided by each donor, and peripheral blood mononuclear cells were used for TCR beta sequencing. The Qiagen DNeasy Blood Extraction Kit was used to extract genomic DNA from the blood cell samples. The CDR3 sequence holds 14 residues, the cysteine and phenylalanine included. Only CDR3 DNA is held: 42 bases, read in frame from base 1. V and J are truncated by 0 bases and 10 bases respectively, leaving an intervening sequence of 13 bases. From a lookup of the germline V gene, CDR1 and CDR2 are SGDLS and YYNGEE.

The sequence was obtained from a woman aged 45 to 65 in good health and CMV-seronegative. Sequencing was performed on PBMCs. The chain couples TRBV9 to TRBJ2-2, with a tentative D gene TRBD2 over 5 matching bases. The CDR3 here reads CASSVEMRVKELFF. The bases are TGTGCCAGCAGCGTAGAAATGAGGGTTAAGGAGCTGTTTTTT.